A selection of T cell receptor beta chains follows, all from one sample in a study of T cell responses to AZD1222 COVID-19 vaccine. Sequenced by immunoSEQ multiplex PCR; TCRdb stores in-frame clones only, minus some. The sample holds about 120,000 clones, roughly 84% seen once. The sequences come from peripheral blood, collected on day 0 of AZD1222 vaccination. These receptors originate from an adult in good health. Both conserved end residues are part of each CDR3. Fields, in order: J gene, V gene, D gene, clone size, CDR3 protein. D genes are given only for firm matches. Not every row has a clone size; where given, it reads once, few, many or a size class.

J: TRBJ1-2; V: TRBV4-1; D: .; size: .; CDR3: CASSLSLGQPISYGYTF
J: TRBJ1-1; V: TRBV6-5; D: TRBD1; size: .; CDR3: CASSRMGQLNTEAFF
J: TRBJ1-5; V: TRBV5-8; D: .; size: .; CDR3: CASSSRIGGREGNQPQHF
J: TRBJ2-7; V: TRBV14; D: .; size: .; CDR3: CASSQETGSYEQYF
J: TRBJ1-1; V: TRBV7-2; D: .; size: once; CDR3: CASSPRRAEAFF
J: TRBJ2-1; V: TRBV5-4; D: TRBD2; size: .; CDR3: CASSLGGLANNEQFF
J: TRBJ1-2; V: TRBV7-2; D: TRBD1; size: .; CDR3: CASSLRGTGVGYTF
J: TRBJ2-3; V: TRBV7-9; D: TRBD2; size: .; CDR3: CASSSPRLAGNTDTQYF
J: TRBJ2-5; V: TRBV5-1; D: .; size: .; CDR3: CASSLGPGGRETQYF
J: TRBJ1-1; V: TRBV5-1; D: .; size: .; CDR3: CASSSYDPEFEAFF
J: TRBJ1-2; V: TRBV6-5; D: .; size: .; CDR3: CASSYSRRANYGYTF
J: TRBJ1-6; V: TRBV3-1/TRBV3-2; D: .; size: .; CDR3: CASSQDLPGTNSPLHF
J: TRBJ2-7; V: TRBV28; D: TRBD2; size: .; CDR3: CASSRRWTSVSYEQYF
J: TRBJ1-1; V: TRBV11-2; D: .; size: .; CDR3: CASSLLTMGRMNTEAFF
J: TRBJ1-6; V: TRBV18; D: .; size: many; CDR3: CASYANKGGNSPLHF
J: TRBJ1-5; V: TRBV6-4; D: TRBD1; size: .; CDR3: CASSDWPGGGQPQHF
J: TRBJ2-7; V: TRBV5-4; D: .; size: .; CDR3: CASSFSGTGRSEQYF
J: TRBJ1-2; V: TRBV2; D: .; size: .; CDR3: CASSMGGNYGYTF
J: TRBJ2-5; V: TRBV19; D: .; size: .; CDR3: CATGPTSFKETQYF
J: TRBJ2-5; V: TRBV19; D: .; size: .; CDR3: CASSIDLEETQYF
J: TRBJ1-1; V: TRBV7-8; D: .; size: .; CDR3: CASSLGRNTEAFF
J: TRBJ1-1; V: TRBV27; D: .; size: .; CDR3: CASSLFTPADEAFF
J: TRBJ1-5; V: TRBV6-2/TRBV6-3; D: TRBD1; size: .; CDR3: CASSRTGYQPQHF
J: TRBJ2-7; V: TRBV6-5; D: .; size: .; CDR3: CASSYSGGAGYEQYF
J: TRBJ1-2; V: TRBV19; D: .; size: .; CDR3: CASSPGTALPHYGYTF
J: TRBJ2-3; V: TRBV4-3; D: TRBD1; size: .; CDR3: CASSQEADRGFTDTQYF
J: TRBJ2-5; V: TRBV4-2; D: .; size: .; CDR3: CASSPQGRGGIATQYF
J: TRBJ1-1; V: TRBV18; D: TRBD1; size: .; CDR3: CASSPPIQGATEAFF
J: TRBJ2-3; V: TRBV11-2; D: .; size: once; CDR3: CASSLAPRTDTQYF
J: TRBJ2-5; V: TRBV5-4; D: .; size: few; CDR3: CASSPGGPTGETQYF
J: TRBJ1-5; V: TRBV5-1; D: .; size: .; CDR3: CASSLRAGDQPQHF
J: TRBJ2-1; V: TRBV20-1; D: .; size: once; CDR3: CSASRGNYNEQFF
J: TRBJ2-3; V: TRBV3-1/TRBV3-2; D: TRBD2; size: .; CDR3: CASSRGGAGTDTQYF
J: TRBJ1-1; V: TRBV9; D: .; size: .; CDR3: CASSVSVKNTEAFF
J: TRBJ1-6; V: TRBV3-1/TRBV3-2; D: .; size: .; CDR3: CASTPGGYRSPLHF
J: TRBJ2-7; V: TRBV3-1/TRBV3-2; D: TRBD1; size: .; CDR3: CASSQEWRQGISYEQYF
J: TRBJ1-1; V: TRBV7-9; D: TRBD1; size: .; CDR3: CASSRTGLNTEAFF
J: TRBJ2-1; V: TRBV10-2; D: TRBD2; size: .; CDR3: CASSEGLAGGENEQFF
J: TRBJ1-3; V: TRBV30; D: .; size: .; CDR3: CAWSVRPQGSGNTIYF
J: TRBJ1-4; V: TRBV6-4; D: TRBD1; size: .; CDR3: CASSDSGDRGREKLFF
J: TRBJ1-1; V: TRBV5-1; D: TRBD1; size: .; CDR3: CASSSGQGNTEAFF
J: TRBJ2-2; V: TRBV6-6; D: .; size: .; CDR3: CASSYPKKGGGGELFF
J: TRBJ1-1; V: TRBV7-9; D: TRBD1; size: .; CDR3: CASNSAGTGETEAFF
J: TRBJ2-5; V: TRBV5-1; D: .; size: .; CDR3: CASSLRLAGPETQYF
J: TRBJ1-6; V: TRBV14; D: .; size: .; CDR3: CASRRTGINSPLHF
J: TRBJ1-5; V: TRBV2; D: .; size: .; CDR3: CASSETPGGSNQPQHF
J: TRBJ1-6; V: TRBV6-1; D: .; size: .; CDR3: CASSGSGRGGGSPLHF
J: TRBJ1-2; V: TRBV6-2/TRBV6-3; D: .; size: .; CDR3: CASSYQEAGGYTF
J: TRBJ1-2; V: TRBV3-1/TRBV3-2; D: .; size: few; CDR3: CASSHGRNYGYTF
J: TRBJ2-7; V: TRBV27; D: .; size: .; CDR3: CASSLSEPYEQYF
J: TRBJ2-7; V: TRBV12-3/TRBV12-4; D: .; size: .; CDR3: CASGSQVGEQYF